A single sample gave rise to the 19 T cell receptor beta chains below, sequenced in a study of blood T cell repertoires in COVID-19. Sequencing used immunoSEQ multiplex PCR; TCRdb keeps in-frame clones, though not all of them. The sample holds about 480,000 clones, around 90% seen once. The sequenced material came from peripheral blood. The receptors were sampled from a woman between 50 and 59 years old with COVID-19, enrolled during active disease.

The chain carries TRBV10-3 and TRBJ1-1; D is perhaps TRBD1 (6 bases). CDR3 length equals 13 residues. In germline, CDR1 is ENHRY, CDR2 SYGVKD. Trimming cost V 7 bases and J 4 bases, with 13 bases left between them. The CDR3 protein is CAITLEGGTEAFF. The CDR3 DNA follows: TGTGCCATCACCCTAGAAGGGGGCACTGAAGCTTTCTTT.

The rearrangement uses TRBV4-2 and TRBJ2-1; 10 nucleotides line up with TRBD1. The germline V gene encodes CDR1 LGHNA and CDR2 YNFKEQ. The CDR3 loop spans 17 amino acids. After removal of 4 bases from V and 4 bases from J, the junction contained 10 bases not matched to a gene. The CDR3, as DNA: TGTGCCAGCAGCCGAGAACCGGGACAGGGGAGTTACAATGAGCAGTTCTTC. This translates into CASSREPGQGSYNEQFF.

This chain uses TRBV29-1 with TRBJ2-7; 9 bases are a match to TRBD1. This CDR3 comprises 13 residues. Germline V CDR1 and CDR2: SQVTM, ANQGSEA. V lost 6 bases, J lost 3 bases, and 6 bases stayed unmatched. The CDR3 nucleotides read TGCAGCGTGCAGGGACAGGGTTTCTACGAGCAGTACTTC. Protein sequence: CSVQGQGFYEQYF.

The rearrangement joins TRBV7-3 to TRBJ1-2, with D perhaps TRBD1 (6 bases). CDR1 and CDR2 (germline): SGHTA, FQGTGA. The CDR3 is 12 residues long. V lost 5 bases and J lost 8, with 12 bases in between. The chain's CDR3 is CASSPGQGGYTF. In nucleotides, the CDR3 is TGTGCCAGCAGCCCGGGACAAGGAGGCTACACCTTC.

This rearrangement joins TRBV29-1 to TRBJ1-2; maybe TRBD1 (6 bases). The length of the CDR3 is 13 residues. With 6 bases removed from V and 8 bases from J, the gap between germline ends came to 19 bases. Per the germline V gene, CDR1 is SQVTM and CDR2 is ANQGSEA. The CDR3 reads CSVIGGAGVGYTF. DNA of the CDR3: TGCAGCGTGATAGGGGGAGCGGGGGTCGGCTACACCTTC.

J is TRBJ2-2 and V is TRBV18, with D possibly matching TRBD1 (5 bases). Between the trimmed V and J ends, which lost 1 base and 0 bases, there was a span of 9 bases. The CDR3 length is 16 residues. CDR1 and CDR2 (germline): KGHSH, LQKENI. This CDR3 reads CASSPRRESNTGELFF. DNA for the CDR3: TGTGCCAGCTCACCACGCAGGGAATCGAACACCGGGGAGCTGTTTTTT. The whole variable domain, filled in from reference TRBV18 and TRBJ2-2, reads NAGVMQNPRHLVRRRGQEARLRCSPMKGHSHVYWYRQLPEEGLKFMVYLQKENIIDESGMPKERFSAEFPKEGPSILRIQQVVRGDSAAYFCASSPRRESNTGELFFGEGSRLTVL.

The chain recombines TRBV5-6 with TRBJ2-5, with 8 nucleotides matching TRBD2. The CDR3 totals 12 residues. CDR1 and CDR2 from the germline V gene are SGHDT and YYEEEE. V trimming: 4 bases; J trimming: 9 bases; junction bases outside the gene matches: 5. The DNA for the CDR3 is TGTGCCAGCAGCGCCTACGGGGGGGCCCAGTACTTC. Amino acids: CASSAYGGAQYF.

V is TRBV10-3 and J is TRBJ2-1, with 9 bases lining up with TRBD1. This CDR3 spans 15 amino acids. V was clipped by 5 bases and J by 1 base; unmatched bases: 3. Germline V gives CDR1 ENHRY, CDR2 SYGVKD. The CDR3 nucleotides are TGTGCCATCAGTCGACAGGGGGGATCCTACAATGAGCAGTTCTTC. Its translation is CAISRQGGSYNEQFF.

The gene calls are TRBV14 and TRBJ2-1, with D perhaps TRBD1 (6 bases). Germline CDR1 and CDR2: SGHDN and FVKESK. There are 12 residues in the CDR3. Trimming removed 1 base at V and 9 bases at J, with 7 bases between. The CDR3, as DNA: TGTGCCAGCAGCCAAGTAGGGGGTGAGCAGTTCTTC. As protein: CASSQVGGEQFF.

This clone was recorded a few times. The DNA for the CDR3 is TGTGCCAGTAGCCCCCGGGAGACGGGAACCCAGCATTTT. Translated: CASSPRETGTQHF. This chain connects TRBV19 to TRBJ1-5; D is unresolved. There are 13 residues in the CDR3. Trimming pared 6 bases from V and 11 bases from J, leaving 17 bases between. Germline CDR1 and CDR2: LNHDA and SQIVND (reference sequence).

V is TRBV19 and J is TRBJ1-5; D not resolved. The CDR3 runs 15 residues. Trimming took off 6 bases at V and 0 bases at J, with 12 bases between the two ends. Germline loops: CDR1 LNHDA, CDR2 SQIVND (reference sequence). The CDR3 loop reads CASSPRLYSNQPQHF. DNA for the CDR3: TGTGCCAGTAGCCCTAGGCTCTATAGCAATCAGCCCCAGCATTTT.

This chain joins TRBV6-6 and TRBJ1-1, with 7 bases lining up with TRBD1. The CDR3 contains 14 residues. Germline V gene data show CDR1 as MNHNY and CDR2 as SVGAGI (reference sequence). The V and J ends lost 4 bases and 1 base, in that order; junction bases with no gene match: 3. CDR3 in amino acids: CASSLNRGNTEAFF. The DNA of the CDR3 is TGTGCCAGCAGTTTGAACAGGGGGAACACTGAAGCTTTCTTT.

The chain employs TRBV5-1 and TRBJ2-2, with 7 bases that match TRBD1. The CDR3 spans 16 residues. With V trimmed by 0 bases and J by 0 bases, 2 bases remained unmatched. Germline V lookup: CDR1 SGHRS, CDR2 YFSETQ. The CDR3 loop is CASSLGGQANTGELFF. DNA of the CDR3: TGCGCCAGCAGCTTGGGCGGACAGGCGAACACCGGGGAGCTGTTTTTT.

V and J are TRBV7-2 and TRBJ1-1; D is ambiguous. The CDR3 is 12 residues long. CDR1 is SGHTA and CDR2 is FQGNSA in the germline V gene. The V gene lost 2 bases and the J gene lost 7 bases, with 8 bases spanning the gap. The CDR3 sequence: CASSLSLREAFF. The CDR3 DNA follows: TGTGCCAGCAGCTTATCACTACGTGAAGCTTTCTTT.

The V gene is TRBV6-5, the J gene TRBJ2-3, with TRBD2 as a possible D gene (6 bases). CDR1 is MNHEY and CDR2 is SVGAGI in the germline V gene. CDR3 length: 14 amino acids. Trimming pared 7 bases from V and 0 bases from J, leaving 11 bases between. The CDR3 DNA reads TGTGCCAGCAACCGGGAGCGGAGCACAGATACGCAGTATTTT. Translated: CASNRERSTDTQYF.

The chain is built from TRBV19 and TRBJ2-3; 9 bases agree with TRBD1. Trimming removed 9 bases from V and 3 bases from J; junction bases left unmatched: 4. CDR3 length: 13 residues. Germline CDR1 LNHDA, CDR2 SQIVND (reference sequence). The CDR3 region has the DNA TGTGCCAGCGGGACAGGGAGTACAGATACGCAGTATTTT. Residues: CASGTGSTDTQYF.

The chain uses TRBV5-4 and TRBJ2-2; D remains unclear. This CDR3 is 14 amino acids long. The V end was cut by 1 base, the J end by 5 bases, with 9 bases between. CDR1 is SGHNT, CDR2 YYREEE, per germline (reference sequence). The CDR3: CASSLYGFTGELFF. CDR3 coding DNA: TGTGCCAGCAGCTTGTACGGTTTTACCGGGGAGCTGTTTTTT.

The chain has TRBV30 and TRBJ1-1; D not certain. The V gene's germline CDR1 is GTSNPN and CDR2 SVGIG (reference sequence). V was cut by 3 bases and J by 1 base, with 9 bases left in between. CDR3 size: 13 residues. The CDR3 spells CAWSGRSNTEAFF. Written as DNA, the CDR3 is TGTGCCTGGAGCGGCAGGTCGAACACTGAAGCTTTCTTT.

J is TRBJ2-7 and V is TRBV7-9; D gene uncertain. The CDR3 spans 12 residues. Germline V gene sequence: CDR1 SEHNR, CDR2 FQNEAQ (reference sequence). Trimming removed 7 bases from V and 5 bases from J, with 12 bases in between. CDR3 nucleotides: TGTGCCAGCACCCGGAGCTTGGACGAGCAGTACTTC. Its protein product is CASTRSLDEQYF.